This T cell receptor (beta chain) was observed in a study of monozygotic twins with inflammatory bowel disease. Study-wide results and caveats: IBD patients displayed reduced TCRbeta diversity (inverse Simpson) when set against healthy co-twins.

This CDR3 contains 14 residues. Donors each contributed one blood sample measuring about 2.5 ml. As regards this clonotype: Antigen unknown.

TCRdb re-called the 5' RACE reads; one entry per CDR3 protein, DNA not given. The sample table includes some 170,000 distinct CDR3 sequences. The material sequenced was blood. The origin of this receptor is a human donor with ulcerative colitis or Crohn's disease, or a healthy co-twin of an affected twin (not recorded which). V is TRBV12-3 or TRBV12-4 and J is TRBJ1-3; TCRdb calls TRBD1, which cannot be checked without DNA. CDR3 residues: CASSRDRAQGTIYF.